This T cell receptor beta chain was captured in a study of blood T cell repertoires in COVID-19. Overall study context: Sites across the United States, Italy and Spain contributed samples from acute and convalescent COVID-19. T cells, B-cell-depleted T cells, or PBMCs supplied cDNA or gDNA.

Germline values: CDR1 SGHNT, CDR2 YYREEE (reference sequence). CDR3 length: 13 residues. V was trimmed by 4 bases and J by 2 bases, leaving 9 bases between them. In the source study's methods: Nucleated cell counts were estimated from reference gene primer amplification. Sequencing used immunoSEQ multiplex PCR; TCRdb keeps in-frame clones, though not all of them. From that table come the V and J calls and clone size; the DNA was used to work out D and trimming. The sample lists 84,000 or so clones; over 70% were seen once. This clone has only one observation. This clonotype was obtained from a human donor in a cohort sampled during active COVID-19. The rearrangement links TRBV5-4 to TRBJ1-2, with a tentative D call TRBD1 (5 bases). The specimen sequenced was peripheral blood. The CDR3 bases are TGTGCCAGCAGCCAAGACAGAAACTATGGCTACACCTTC. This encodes CASSQDRNYGYTF.